This T cell receptor beta chain emerged from a study of response to subunit inactivated influenza vaccine. Findings and caveats of the study: After each seasonal influenza vaccination, few new T cells are recruited, the authors suggested.

Trimming removed 5 bases from V and 6 bases from J; junction bases left unmatched: 8. The length of the CDR3 is 16 residues. This clonotype was seen more than once but under ten times. Its antigen is still unknown. TCRdb passed the RT-PCR reads through MiXCR, listing each CDR3 protein once. In the table there are 800,000 or so distinct CDR3 sequences, 21% of which are singletons. The sample consisted of PBMCs from blood, taken around 5 days after vaccination. This TCR was recovered from a man aged 45 to 65 who received an inactivated influenza vaccine. The J gene is TRBJ2-3, the V gene TRBV12-3 or TRBV12-4; 13 positions agree with TRBD2. As DNA, the CDR3 is TGTGCCAGCAGTGAGACTAGCGGGGGGTGGCGGGATACGCAGTATTTT. Its protein product is CASSETSGGWRDTQYF.